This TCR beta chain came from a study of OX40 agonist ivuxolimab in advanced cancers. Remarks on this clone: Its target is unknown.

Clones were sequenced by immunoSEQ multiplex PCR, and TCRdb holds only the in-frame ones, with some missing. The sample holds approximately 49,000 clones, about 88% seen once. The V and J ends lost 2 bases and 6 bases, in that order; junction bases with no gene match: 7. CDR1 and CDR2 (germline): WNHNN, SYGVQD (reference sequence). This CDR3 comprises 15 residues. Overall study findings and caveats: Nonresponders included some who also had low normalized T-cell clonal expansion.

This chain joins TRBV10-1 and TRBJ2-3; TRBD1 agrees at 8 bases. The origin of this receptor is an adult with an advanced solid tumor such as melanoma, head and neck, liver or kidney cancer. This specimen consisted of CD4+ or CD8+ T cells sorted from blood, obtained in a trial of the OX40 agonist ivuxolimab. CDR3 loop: CASSENAGGYDTQYF. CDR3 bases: TGCGCCAGCAGTGAGAATGCAGGGGGCTACGATACGCAGTATTTT.